This T cell receptor beta chain was identified during a study of cytomegalovirus exposure and HLA in healthy donors. The junction had 5 bases not matched to a gene; V was cut back by 1 base and J by 3 bases. Germline values: CDR1 MGHRA, CDR2 YSYEKL. The CDR3 length is 17 residues. Primers: 60 Vbeta forward and 13 Jbeta reverse. Sequencing was performed with immunoSEQ multiplex PCR; in TCRdb, only in-frame clones are kept and a portion is missing. The data show 150,000 or so clones, 83% seen once. Although they were nominally healthy when sampled, donors likely had unrecorded immune exposures. With respect to this clone: Its target is unknown.

Broader study findings: Relative to equally common others, HLA-associated TCR beta chains showed greater clonal expansion in a later analysis. For most TCR beta V segments, an earlier analysis put the productive rate at about 87% or about 30% of the time.

Sequenced sample: PBMCs. This TCR was sampled from a man between 50 and 59 years old in good health and CMV-seropositive. The chain recombines TRBV4-1 with TRBJ2-3; 12 bases agree with TRBD1. DNA of the CDR3: TGCGCCAGCAGCCAAGTAGGGACAGGGGGCTTAACAGATACGCAGTATTTT. Its protein is CASSQVGTGGLTDTQYF.